This T cell receptor (beta chain) was recovered during a study of long-term antiretroviral therapy in people with HIV. General observations from the study: Absence of data on ART adherence, viral resistance or therapy changes was noted.

Germline V gives CDR1 SGHDT, CDR2 YYEEEE. The CDR3 runs to 15 residues. Losses at the gene ends were 3 bases for V and 4 bases for J; bases not matched to a gene: 5. Survey-level resolution applied to immunoSEQ assay v3.0. Profiled with immunoSEQ multiplex PCR; TCRdb holds only in-frame clones, not every one. In the table there are almost 20,000 clones, 75% to 85% of which are singletons. As for this clone: Its cognate antigen is unknown.

Participants with HIV, all of them, were treated in the United States. Ahead of DNA extraction, samples held 1-10 million cryopreserved PBMC each. This chain links TRBV5-6 with TRBJ1-5; 9 bases match TRBD1. This clonotype was obtained from a woman between 40 and 55 years old with HIV. Sequencing used unsorted PBMCs, obtained 0.2 years after starting antiretroviral therapy. In DNA, the CDR3 is TGTGCCAGCAGCTCCTGGGACAGGGAAAATCAGCCCCAGCATTTT. This encodes CASSSWDRENQPQHF.